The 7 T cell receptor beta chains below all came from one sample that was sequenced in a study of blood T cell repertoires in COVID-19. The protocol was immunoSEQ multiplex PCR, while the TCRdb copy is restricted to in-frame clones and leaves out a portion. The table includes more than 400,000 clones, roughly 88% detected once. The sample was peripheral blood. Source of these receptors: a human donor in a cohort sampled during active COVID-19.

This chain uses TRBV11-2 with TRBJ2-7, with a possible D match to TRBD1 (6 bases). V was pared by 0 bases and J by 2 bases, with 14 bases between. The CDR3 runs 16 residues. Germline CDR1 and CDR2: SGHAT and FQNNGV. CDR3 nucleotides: TGTGCCAGCAGCTTAGATATGACAGGCAGTACCTACGAGCAGTACTTC. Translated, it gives CASSLDMTGSTYEQYF.

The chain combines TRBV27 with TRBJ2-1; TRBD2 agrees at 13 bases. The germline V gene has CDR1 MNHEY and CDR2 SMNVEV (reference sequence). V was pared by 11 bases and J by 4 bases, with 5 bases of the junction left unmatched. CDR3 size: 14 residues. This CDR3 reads CASILAGGYNEQFF. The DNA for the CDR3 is TGTGCCTCGATACTAGCGGGAGGGTACAATGAGCAGTTCTTC.

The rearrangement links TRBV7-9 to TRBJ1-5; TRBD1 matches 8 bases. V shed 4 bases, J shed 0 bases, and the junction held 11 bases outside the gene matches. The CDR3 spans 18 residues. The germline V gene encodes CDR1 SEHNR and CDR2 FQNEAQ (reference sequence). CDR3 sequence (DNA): TGTGCCAGCAGCTCCCGGACAGGGTGGGCCTATAGCAATCAGCCCCAGCATTTT. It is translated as CASSSRTGWAYSNQPQHF.

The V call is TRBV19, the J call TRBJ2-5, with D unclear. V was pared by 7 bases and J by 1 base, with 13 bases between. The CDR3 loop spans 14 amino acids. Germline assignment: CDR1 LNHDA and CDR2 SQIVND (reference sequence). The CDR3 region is CASTDSVGQETQYF. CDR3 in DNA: TGTGCCAGTACAGACTCGGTAGGCCAAGAGACCCAGTACTTC.

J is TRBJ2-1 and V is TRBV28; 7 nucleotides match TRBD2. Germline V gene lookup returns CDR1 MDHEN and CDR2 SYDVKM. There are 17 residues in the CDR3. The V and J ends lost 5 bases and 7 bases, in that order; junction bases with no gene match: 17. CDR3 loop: CASSPWGGGSLGNEQFF. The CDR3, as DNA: TGTGCCAGCAGTCCTTGGGGCGGCGGGAGCTTAGGGAATGAGCAGTTCTTC.

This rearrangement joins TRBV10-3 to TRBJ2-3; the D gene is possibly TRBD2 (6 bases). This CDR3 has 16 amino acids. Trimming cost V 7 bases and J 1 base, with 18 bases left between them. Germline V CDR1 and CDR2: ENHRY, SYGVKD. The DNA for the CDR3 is TGTGCCATCAACAGCGGAGGGCCTAGGCGCACAGATACGCAGTATTTT. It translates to CAINSGGPRRTDTQYF.

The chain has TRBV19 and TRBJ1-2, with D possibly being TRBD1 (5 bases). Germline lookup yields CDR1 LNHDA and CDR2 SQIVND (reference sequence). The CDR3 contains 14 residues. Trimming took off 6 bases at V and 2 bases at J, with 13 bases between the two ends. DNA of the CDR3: TGTGCCAGTAGACCTGGACAAGTCAACTATGGCTACACCTTC. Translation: CASRPGQVNYGYTF.